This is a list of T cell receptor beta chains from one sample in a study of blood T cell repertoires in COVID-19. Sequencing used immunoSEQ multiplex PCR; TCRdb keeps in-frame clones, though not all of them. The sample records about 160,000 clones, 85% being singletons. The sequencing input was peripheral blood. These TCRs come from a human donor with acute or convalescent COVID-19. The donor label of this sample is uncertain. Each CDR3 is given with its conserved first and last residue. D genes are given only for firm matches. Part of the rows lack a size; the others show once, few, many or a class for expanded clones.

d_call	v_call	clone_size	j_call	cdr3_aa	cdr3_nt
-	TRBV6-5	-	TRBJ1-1	CASSQLVITEAFF	TGTGCCAGCAGCCAATTAGTGATCACTGAAGCTTTCTTT
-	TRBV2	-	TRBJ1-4	CASRSLTSGATNEKLFF	TGTGCCAGCAGATCTCTTACATCGGGGGCAACTAATGAAAAACTGTTTTTT
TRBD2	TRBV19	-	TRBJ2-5	CASSIAGTSGGSQETQYF	TGTGCCAGTAGTATCGCCGGGACTAGCGGGGGCTCCCAAGAGACCCAGTACTTC
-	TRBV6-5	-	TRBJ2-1	CASSYNPQNEQFF	TGTGCCAGCAGTTACAACCCCCAGAATGAGCAGTTCTTC
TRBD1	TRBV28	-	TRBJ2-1	CASSSGQGAEQFF	TGTGCCAGCAGTTCGGGACAGGGGGCCGAGCAGTTCTTC
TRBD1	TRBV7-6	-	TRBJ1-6	CASSLGGQSYNSPLHF	TGTGCCAGCAGCTTAGGGGGACAGAGCTATAATTCACCCCTCCACTTT
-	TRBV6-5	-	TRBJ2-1	CASSYFPLYNEQFF	TGTGCCAGCAGTTACTTTCCTCTCTACAATGAGCAGTTCTTC
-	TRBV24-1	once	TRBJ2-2	CATSDSDSITGELFF	TGTGCCACCAGTGATTCCGACTCGATCACCGGGGAGCTGTTTTTT
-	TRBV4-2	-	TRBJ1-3	CASKEGSSGNTIYF	TGTGCCAGTAAGGAAGGGAGCTCTGGAAACACCATATATTTT
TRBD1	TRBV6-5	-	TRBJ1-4	CATGQGVTNEKLFF	TGTGCCACCGGACAGGGAGTAACTAATGAAAAACTGTTTTTT
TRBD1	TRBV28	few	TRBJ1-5	CASSLGQGYRQPQHF	TGTGCCAGCAGCCTCGGACAGGGGTACCGACAGCCCCAGCATTTT
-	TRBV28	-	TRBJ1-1	CASSSGQKEAFF	TGTGCCAGCAGTTCCGGACAGAAGGAAGCTTTCTTT
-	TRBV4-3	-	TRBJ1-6	CASSQDWGQGKLGSPLHF	TGCGCCAGCAGCCAAGATTGGGGGCAGGGAAAGTTAGGGTCACCCCTCCACTTT
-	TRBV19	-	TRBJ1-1	CASSIGGPDAFF	TGTGCCAGTAGTATCGGGGGGCCAGACGCTTTCTTT
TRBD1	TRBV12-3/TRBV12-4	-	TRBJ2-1	CASSWDRSNEQFF	TGTGCCAGCAGTTGGGACAGGTCGAATGAGCAGTTCTTC
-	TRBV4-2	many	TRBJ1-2	CASSQPGQHSYGYTF	TGTGCCAGCAGCCAACCAGGACAGCACTCCTATGGCTACACCTTC
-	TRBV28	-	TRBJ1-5	CASSFNSLNQPQHF	TGTGCCAGCAGTTTTAACAGTCTAAATCAGCCCCAGCATTTT
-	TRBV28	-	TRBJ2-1	CASSLPGITYNEQFF	TGTGCCAGCAGTTTGCCCGGGATCACCTACAATGAGCAGTTCTTC
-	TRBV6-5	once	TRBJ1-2	CASSPGGYGYTF	TGTGCCAGCAGCCCGGGGGGCTATGGCTACACCTTC
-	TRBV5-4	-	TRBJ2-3	CASNGGVDTQYF	TGTGCCAGCAACGGGGGAGTAGATACGCAGTATTTT
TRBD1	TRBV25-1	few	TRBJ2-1	CASSGWTGKSYNEQFF	TGTGCCAGCAGTGGTTGGACAGGGAAATCCTACAATGAGCAGTTCTTC
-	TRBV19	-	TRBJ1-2	CASTSTTGTPNYGYTF	TGTGCCAGTACCTCAACCACCGGGACACCTAACTATGGCTACACCTTC
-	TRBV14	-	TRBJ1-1	CASSQELATEAFF	TGTGCCAGCAGCCAAGAATTGGCCACTGAAGCTTTCTTT
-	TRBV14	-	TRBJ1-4	CASSAPVSGLNEKLFF	TGTGCCAGCAGCGCACCCGTGAGTGGGCTTAATGAAAAACTGTTTTTT
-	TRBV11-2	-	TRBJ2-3	CASSLVGVPDTQYF	TGTGCCAGCAGCTTAGTGGGAGTTCCGGATACGCAGTATTTT
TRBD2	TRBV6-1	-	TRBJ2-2	CASSATSGGMGELFF	TGTGCCAGCAGTGCGACTAGCGGGGGGATGGGGGAGCTGTTTTTT
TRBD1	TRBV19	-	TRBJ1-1	CASRDRGEIEAFF	TGTGCCAGTAGAGACAGGGGTGAAATTGAAGCTTTCTTT
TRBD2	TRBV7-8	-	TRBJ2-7	CASSLGPSSGGYEQYF	TGTGCCAGCAGCTTGGGCCCTAGCAGCGGGGGATACGAGCAGTACTTC
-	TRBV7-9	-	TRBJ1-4	CASSSTPGQINEKLFF	TGTGCCAGCAGCTCAACCCCCGGACAGATTAATGAAAAACTGTTTTTT
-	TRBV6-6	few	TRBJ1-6	CASSYTTSSPLHF	TGTGCCAGCAGTTACACTACCAGCTCACCCCTCCACTTT
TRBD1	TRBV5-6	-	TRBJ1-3	CASSLIPQGGSGNTIYF	TGTGCCAGCAGCTTGATCCCACAGGGGGGCTCTGGAAACACCATATATTTT
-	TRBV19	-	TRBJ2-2	CASESGGSNTGELFF	TGTGCCAGTGAGAGCGGCGGATCGAACACCGGGGAGCTGTTTTTT
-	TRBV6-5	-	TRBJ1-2	CASSYSIHRSFEGYTF	TGTGCCAGCAGTTACTCGATTCACAGGAGTTTCGAAGGCTACACCTTC